This TCR beta chain was observed in a study of blood T cell repertoires in COVID-19. Study-level information: The cDNA or gDNA used as material had been derived from T cells, B-cell-depleted T cells, or PBMCs.

Per the authors' pipeline: Estimation of nucleated cell counts relied on the amplification of reference gene primers. Produced via immunoSEQ multiplex PCR; TCRdb's table is partial and in-frame only. That table is the source of V, J and clone size, and D and trimming were worked out from the DNA. Among 150,000 to 200,000 clones, 90% were seen once, and the ten largest hold about 0.59%. The CDR3 is 16 amino acids. Looked up from germline, CDR1 is SNHLY and CDR2 is FYNNEI. The ends lost 1 base at V and 3 bases at J; junction bases unmatched: 9. The rearrangement joins TRBV2 to TRBJ2-7, with TRBD2 matching 7 bases. Sequencing was done on a sample of peripheral blood. The TCR originated in a man aged 50 to 60 with acute or convalescent COVID-19. The CDR3 protein is CASSEGAASGGYEQYF. The CDR3 DNA reads TGTGCCAGCAGTGAAGGTGCGGCTAGCGGAGGCTACGAGCAGTACTTC.